Shown below are 15 T cell receptor beta chains from a single sample sequenced in a study of shared clonotypes between healthy human individuals. Measured with immunoSEQ multiplex PCR; TCRdb has only the in-frame clones, and not every one. The profile covers 2 million to 2.5 million clones, with approximately 96% appearing a single time and more than 0.1% taken by the ten largest. The sample comprised naive CD4+ T cells sorted from blood. Subset in this sample: CD45RA+ positively selected. The receptors come from a man younger than 35 in good health.

The chain carries TRBV11-2 and TRBJ1-2; 7 bases agree with TRBD1. In germline, CDR1 is SGHAT, CDR2 FQNNGV. Trimming removed 5 bases from V and 8 bases from J; junction bases left unmatched: 11. The CDR3 is made up of 14 amino acids. CDR3 residues: CASSNSGTANGYTF. DNA for the CDR3: TGTGCCAGCAGCAACTCCGGGACAGCGAACGGCTACACCTTC.

This clone has just one count. The V and J genes are TRBV14 and TRBJ1-1, with D possibly being TRBD1 (6 bases). CDR3 size: 13 residues. V was shortened by 3 bases and J by 7 bases, with 12 bases between the two germline ends. Looked up from germline, CDR1 is SGHDN and CDR2 is FVKESK. The CDR3, as DNA: TGTGCCAGCAGCCAGGGGGCTGGCGGTGAAGCTTTCTTT. Translating it yields CASSQGAGGEAFF. The variable domain in full, with the rest retrieved from reference TRBV14 and TRBJ1-1, is EAGVTQFPSHSVIEKGQTVTLRCDPISGHDNLYWYRRVMGKEIKFLLHFVKESKQDESGMPNNRFLAERTGGTYSTLKVQPAELEDSGVYFCASSQGAGGEAFFGQGTRLTVV.

This rearrangement joins TRBV11-1 to TRBJ2-7; D is unresolved. V gave up 5 bases and J gave up 3 bases, with 11 bases separating them. Germline V gene sequence: CDR1 SGHAT, CDR2 FQDESV (reference sequence). The CDR3 spans 13 residues. For the CDR3, the DNA is TGTGCCAGCAGCCAACCCCCTCTCTACGAGCAGTACTTC. Translated: CASSQPPLYEQYF.

The CDR3 region is CASSEFGGAPDGYTF. The CDR3 nucleotides read TGTGCCAGCAGTGAATTCGGGGGCGCCCCGGATGGCTACACCTTC. The gene calls are TRBV6-1 and TRBJ1-2; the D gene is possibly TRBD1 (6 bases). Per the germline V gene, CDR1 is MNHNS and CDR2 is SASEGT. The CDR3 is made up of 15 amino acids. With 2 bases removed from V and 6 bases from J, the gap between germline ends came to 16 bases.

CDR3 in amino acids: CASSEGGWNSPLHF. In DNA, the CDR3 is TGTGCCAGCAGTGAGGGGGGCTGGAATTCACCCCTCCACTTT. V usage is TRBV2 and J usage is TRBJ1-6; tentative D call: TRBD1 (6 bases). Germline V gene sequence: CDR1 SNHLY, CDR2 FYNNEI. The CDR3 sequence is 14 residues long. Between the trimmed V and J ends, which lost 3 bases and 7 bases, there was a span of 10 bases.

This clone was counted a single time. The rearrangement uses TRBV7-2 and TRBJ2-7, with 8 positions matching TRBD2. The germline CDR1 and CDR2 sequences are SGHTA and FQGNSA. With 0 bases clipped from V and 2 bases from J, the junction kept 3 bases outside the gene matches. There are 15 residues in the CDR3. The CDR3 DNA sequence: TGTGCCAGCAGCTTAGCTAGCGGGATCGCCTACGAGCAGTACTTC. It encodes CASSLASGIAYEQYF.

The V gene is TRBV2, the J gene TRBJ2-1; 7 nucleotides align to TRBD2. The germline V gene encodes CDR1 SNHLY and CDR2 FYNNEI. V gave up 4 bases and J gave up 2 bases; unmatched junction bases: 5. This CDR3 is built from 15 residues. CDR3: CASSVDRGAYNEQFF. CDR3 sequence (DNA): TGTGCCAGCAGTGTTGACCGGGGGGCCTACAATGAGCAGTTCTTC. Based on the CDR3 plus reference TRBV2 and TRBJ2-1, the full variable domain is EPEVTQTPSHQVTQMGQEVILRCVPISNHLYFYWYRQILGQKVEFLVSFYNNEISEKSEIFDDQFSVERPDGSNFTLKIRSTKLEDSAMYFCASSVDRGAYNEQFFGPGTRLTVL.

This clone has a single count. V and J are TRBV6-6 and TRBJ1-6, with D possibly matching TRBD1 (6 bases). This CDR3 has 14 amino acids. CDR1 is MNHNY, CDR2 SVGAGI, per germline (reference sequence). V was cut by 5 bases and J by 9 bases, with 14 bases left in between. CDR3 sequence: CASSPRGPGSPLHF. CDR3 DNA sequence: TGTGCCAGCAGTCCCAGGGGACCAGGTTCACCCCTCCACTTT.

Worth noting for this clone: Other DNA sequences in the sample encode the same CDR3. V is TRBV7-2 and J is TRBJ1-1; TRBD1 matches 8 bases. CDR3 length equals 13 residues. The V gene's germline CDR1 is SGHTA and CDR2 FQGNSA. After removal of 6 bases from V and 2 bases from J, the junction contained 2 bases not matched to a gene. As DNA, the CDR3 is TGTGCCAGCAGGGGACAGGTCAACACTGAAGCTTTCTTT. Protein: CASRGQVNTEAFF.

Regarding this clone: An end of the junction differs from the germline gene, which may be a read error. The V and J genes are TRBV5-5 and TRBJ2-7; the D is unclear. The CDR3 is 14 amino acids. Germline V gene sequence: CDR1 SGHKS, CDR2 YYEKEE (reference sequence). The CDR3 sequence is CASTLDYRVYEQYF. Here the CDR3 DNA reads TGTGCCAGCACCTTGGATTACCGGGTGTACGAGCAGTACTTC.

This chain links TRBV9 with TRBJ1-1; D might be TRBD1 (6 bases). Trimming took 2 bases from V and 1 from J, leaving 9 bases between them. From germline, CDR1 is SGDLS and CDR2 YYNGEE. The CDR3 is 14 residues long. The CDR3 spells CASSVLDRNTEAFF. CDR3 nucleotide sequence: TGTGCCAGCAGCGTCTTGGACAGGAACACTGAAGCTTTCTTT.

This chain joins TRBV30 and TRBJ1-1; 8 bases fit TRBD1. Per the germline V gene, CDR1 is GTSNPN and CDR2 is SVGIG (reference sequence). V was pared by 1 base and J by 5 bases, with 18 bases of the junction left unmatched. The length of the CDR3 is 18 residues. The CDR3 region is CAWSGGHQGDRRGTEAFF. CDR3 bases: TGTGCCTGGAGTGGGGGCCACCAAGGGGACAGGAGGGGGACTGAAGCTTTCTTT.

The CDR3, as DNA: TGTGCCAGCAGCCGTAGCGGATTCCACACCGGGGAGCTGTTTTTT. It is translated as CASSRSGFHTGELFF. This chain uses TRBV6-5 with TRBJ2-2, with a possible D match to TRBD2 (6 bases). Germline V CDR1 and CDR2: MNHEY, SVGAGI. Between the trimmed V and J ends, which lost 6 bases and 3 bases, there was a span of 14 bases. The CDR3 is 15 amino acids.

The CDR3 protein is CASSPQRDGEFF. CDR3 nucleotide sequence: TGTGCCAGCTCACCACAAAGGGACGGGGAGTTCTTC. The V and J genes are TRBV18 and TRBJ2-1; D may correspond to TRBD1 or TRBD2 (5 bases each). The CDR3 length is 12 residues. Germline CDR1 KGHSH, CDR2 LQKENI. Deletions cut 1 base from V and 14 bases from J, with 12 bases between.

This clone was found once. V usage is TRBV6-1 and J usage is TRBJ1-5; a possible D gene is TRBD1 (6 bases). Germline V gene sequence: CDR1 MNHNS, CDR2 SASEGT. CDR3 length: 19 amino acids. Trimming left V 2 bases short and J 0 bases short, with 20 bases between. CDR3 sequence reads: CASSERISLGHPSNQPQHF. CDR3 nucleotide sequence: TGTGCCAGCAGTGAACGCATCTCGTTGGGACACCCTAGCAATCAGCCCCAGCATTTT.